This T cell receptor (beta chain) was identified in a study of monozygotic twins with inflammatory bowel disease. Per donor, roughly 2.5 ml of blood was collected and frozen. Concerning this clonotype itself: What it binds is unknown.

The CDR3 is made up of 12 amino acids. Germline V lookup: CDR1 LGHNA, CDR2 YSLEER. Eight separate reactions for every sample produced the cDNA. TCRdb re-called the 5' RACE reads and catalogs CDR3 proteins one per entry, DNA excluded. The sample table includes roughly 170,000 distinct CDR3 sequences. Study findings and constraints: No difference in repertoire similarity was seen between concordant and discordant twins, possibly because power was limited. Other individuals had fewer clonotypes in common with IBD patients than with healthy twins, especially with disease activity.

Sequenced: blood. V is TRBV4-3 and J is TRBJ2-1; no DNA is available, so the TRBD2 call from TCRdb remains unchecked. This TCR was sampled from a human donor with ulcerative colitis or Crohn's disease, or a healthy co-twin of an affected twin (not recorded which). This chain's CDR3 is CASSQLAGEQFF.